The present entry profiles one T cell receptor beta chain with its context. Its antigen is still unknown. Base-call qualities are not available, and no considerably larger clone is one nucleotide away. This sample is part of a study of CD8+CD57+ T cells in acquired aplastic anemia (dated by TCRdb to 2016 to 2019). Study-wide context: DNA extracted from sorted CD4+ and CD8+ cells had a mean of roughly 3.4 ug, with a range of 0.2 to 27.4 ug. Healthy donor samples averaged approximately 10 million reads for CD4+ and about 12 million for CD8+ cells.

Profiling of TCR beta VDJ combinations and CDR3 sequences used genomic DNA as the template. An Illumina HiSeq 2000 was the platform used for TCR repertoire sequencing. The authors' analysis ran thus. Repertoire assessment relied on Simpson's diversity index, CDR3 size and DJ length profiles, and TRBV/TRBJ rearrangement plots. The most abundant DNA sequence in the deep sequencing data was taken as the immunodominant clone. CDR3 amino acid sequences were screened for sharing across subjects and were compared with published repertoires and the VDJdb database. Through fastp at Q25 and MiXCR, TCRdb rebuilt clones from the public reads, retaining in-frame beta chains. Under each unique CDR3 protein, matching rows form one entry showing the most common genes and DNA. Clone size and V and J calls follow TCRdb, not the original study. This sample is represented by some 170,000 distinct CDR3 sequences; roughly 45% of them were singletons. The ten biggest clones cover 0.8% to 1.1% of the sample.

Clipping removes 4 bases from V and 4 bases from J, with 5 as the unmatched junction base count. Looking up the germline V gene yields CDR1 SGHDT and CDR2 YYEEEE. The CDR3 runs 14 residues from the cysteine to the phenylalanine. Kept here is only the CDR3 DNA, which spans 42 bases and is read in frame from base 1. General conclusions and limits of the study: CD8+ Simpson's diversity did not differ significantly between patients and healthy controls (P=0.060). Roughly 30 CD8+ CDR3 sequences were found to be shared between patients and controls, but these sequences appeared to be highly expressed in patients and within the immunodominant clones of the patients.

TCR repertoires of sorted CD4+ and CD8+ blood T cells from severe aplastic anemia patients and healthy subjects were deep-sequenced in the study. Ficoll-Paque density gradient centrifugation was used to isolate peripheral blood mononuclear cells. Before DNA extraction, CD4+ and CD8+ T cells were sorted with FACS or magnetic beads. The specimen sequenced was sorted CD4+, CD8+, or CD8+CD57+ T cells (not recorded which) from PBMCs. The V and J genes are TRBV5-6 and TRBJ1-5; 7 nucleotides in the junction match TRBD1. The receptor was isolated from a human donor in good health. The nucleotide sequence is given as TGTGCCAGCAGCCAAGGGACAGCTAATCAGCCCCAGCATTTT. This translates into CASSQGTANQPQHF.